Following are 28 T cell receptor beta chains from one sample sequenced in a study of beta chain features in type 1 diabetes. Every bit of the isolated RNA underwent reverse transcription, so sequencing read expressed TCRB transcripts. The assay was immunoSEQ multiplex PCR, and TCRdb's table has in-frame clones only and misses some. The sample gives some 100,000 clones, almost 40% of which show up once; roughly 0.07% is in the top ten. The sequenced material came from stem cell memory CD4+ T cells from blood. The receptors here all came from a woman younger than 35 in good health.

The sample holds one count of this clone. This chain links TRBV9 with TRBJ2-7, with D perhaps matching TRBD1 (6 bases). Deletions cut 4 bases from V and 5 bases from J, with 25 bases between. The CDR3 has 17 residues. Germline CDR1 and CDR2: SGDLS and YYNGEE. CDR3 in amino acids: CASSQGITTLKVHEQYF. CDR3 in DNA: TGTGCCAGCAGCCAGGGGATCACTACTTTGAAAGTCCACGAGCAGTACTTC.

The gene calls are TRBV18 and TRBJ1-2; no firm D call. This CDR3 is 13 amino acids long. The ends were cut back, 6 bases at V and 4 bases at J, with 12 bases in the middle. The germline V gene encodes CDR1 KGHSH and CDR2 LQKENI. The CDR3 protein is CASSRDTTYGYTF. Here the CDR3 DNA reads TGTGCCAGCTCCCGTGACACCACCTATGGCTACACCTTC.

V is TRBV7-2 and J is TRBJ2-5, with 7 positions matching TRBD1. The CDR3 consists of 14 residues. Germline V gene data show CDR1 as SGHTA and CDR2 as FQGNSA. The J segment lost 5 bases and the V segment lost 7 bases, leaving 10 bases of the junction unmatched. The CDR3 coding sequence is TGTGCCAGCACCTTTAAAATACAGGGGGAGACCCAGTACTTC. This codes for CASTFKIQGETQYF.

This clone was picked up a small number of times. The CDR3 sequence is CASSFFRDSDLNTEAFF. Here the CDR3 DNA reads TGTGCCAGCAGCTTCTTCCGGGACAGCGACCTGAACACTGAAGCTTTCTTT. The V gene is TRBV7-9, the J gene TRBJ1-1; 7 nucleotides agree with TRBD1. After removal of 3 bases from V and 0 bases from J, the junction contained 10 bases not matched to a gene. The CDR3 length is 17 residues. Germline V gene sequence: CDR1 SEHNR, CDR2 FQNEAQ (reference sequence).

This clone was observed a handful of times. CDR3 in DNA: TGTGCCAGCAGCCGGTGGGACAGACTTAGCACAGATACGCAGTATTTT. It is translated as CASSRWDRLSTDTQYF. J is TRBJ2-3 and V is TRBV5-4; TRBD1 matches 7 bases. CDR1 is SGHNT, CDR2 YYREEE, per germline (reference sequence). V was clipped by 4 bases and J by 0 bases; unmatched bases: 8. The CDR3 spans 16 residues.

The genes are TRBV27 and TRBJ2-1; TRBD2 matches 9 bases. Germline lookup yields CDR1 MNHEY and CDR2 SMNVEV (reference sequence). Trimming removed 5 bases from V and 2 bases from J; junction bases left unmatched: 13. The CDR3 has 18 residues. The CDR3 DNA reads TGTGCCAGCAGTGGGAGTAGCGGGAGCGCGAGGGCCTACAATGAGCAGTTCTTC. Encoded protein: CASSGSSGSARAYNEQFF.

This clone was found a few times. The V and J genes are TRBV5-1 and TRBJ2-5; D ambiguous. CDR3 size: 15 residues. Germline CDR1 is SGHRS and CDR2 is YFSETQ. V was pared by 0 bases and J by 5 bases, with 14 bases between. DNA of the CDR3: TGCGCCAGCAGCTTGGCAGGCGCCCTTTTCGAGACCCAGTACTTC. Encoded protein: CASSLAGALFETQYF.

Only a few counts were recorded for this clone. V is TRBV18 and J is TRBJ1-3, with D perhaps matching TRBD1 (6 bases). Trimming removed 6 bases from V and 4 bases from J, with 16 bases in between. The CDR3 has 15 residues. Germline CDR1 KGHSH, CDR2 LQKENI. CDR3 sequence (DNA): TGTGCCAGCTCTACAACAGGGTCGAAAGGAAACACCATATATTTT. This translates into CASSTTGSKGNTIYF.

This clone was detected only a few times. J is TRBJ2-2 and V is TRBV30, with 9 bases lining up with TRBD1. The CDR3 is 14 residues long. CDR1 is GTSNPN, CDR2 SVGIG, per germline (reference sequence). J was trimmed by 1 base and V by 8 bases; bases with no gene match: 5. CDR3 protein: CAKKDRGNTGELFF. CDR3 bases: TGTGCCAAAAAGGACAGGGGGAACACCGGGGAGCTGTTTTTT.

The genes are TRBV28 and TRBJ1-4, with D maybe TRBD1 (5 bases). V gave up 3 bases and J gave up 7 bases, with 21 bases separating them. The CDR3 spans 17 residues. CDR1 is MDHEN, CDR2 SYDVKM, per germline. CDR3 residues: CASSFSKSRGFTEKLFF. CDR3 bases: TGTGCCAGCAGTTTCAGTAAGTCTAGGGGATTTACTGAAAAACTGTTTTTT.

The chain combines TRBV6-6 with TRBJ2-7; 10 nucleotides align to TRBD1. The V gene's germline CDR1 is MNHNY and CDR2 SVGAGI (reference sequence). V shed 0 bases and J 7 bases; nucleotides not matched to a gene: 9. The CDR3 totals 16 residues. Here the CDR3 reads CASSYSYRDRGREQYF. DNA for the CDR3: TGTGCCAGCAGTTACTCCTACCGGGACAGGGGTCGGGAGCAGTACTTC.

Only one count was recorded for this clone. The CDR3 loop is CASSYSGVGEKLFF. CDR3 DNA: TGTGCCAGCAGTTACTCAGGGGTCGGGGAAAAACTGTTTTTT. V gene TRBV6-6 combines with J gene TRBJ1-4, with D possibly matching TRBD1 (5 bases). The CDR3 extends over 14 amino acids. Germline CDR1 MNHNY, CDR2 SVGAGI (reference sequence). Trimming took 0 bases from V and 8 from J, leaving 10 bases between them.

This clone was detected a few times. The gene calls are TRBV21-1 and TRBJ1-5. TRBV21-1 constitutes a pseudogene. There are 16 residues in the CDR3. Here the CDR3 DNA reads TGTGCCAGCAGCAAAGCTTTCCTTCGGGGCAATCAGCCCCAGCATTTT. It specifies CASSKAFLRGNQPQHF.

This clone was counted only a few times. The chain has TRBV7-9 and TRBJ2-2, with 7 bases that match TRBD1. Germline-derived CDR1 and CDR2 are SEHNR and FQNEAQ (reference sequence). The V segment lost 0 bases and the J segment 7 bases; nucleotides outside the gene matches: 8. The length of the CDR3 is 16 residues. CDR3 bases: TGTGCCAGCAGCTTAGCCCGGGACAGTCAAGACGGGGAGCTGTTTTTT. Protein sequence: CASSLARDSQDGELFF.

The chain is built from TRBV4-1 and TRBJ1-1; weak D call: TRBD1 (5 bases). Germline values: CDR1 MGHRA, CDR2 YSYEKL. V was trimmed by 7 bases and J by 1 base, leaving 22 bases between them. The CDR3 is made up of 17 amino acids. Written as DNA, the CDR3 is TGCGCCAGCAAATTATCTTTGTCTAGGACAAGGAACACTGAAGCTTTCTTT. This gives the protein CASKLSLSRTRNTEAFF.

This clone showed up just a few times. The gene calls are TRBV6-5 and TRBJ1-1; no clear D gene. CDR1 is MNHEY and CDR2 is SVGAGI in the germline V gene. With 4 bases removed from V and 1 base from J, the gap between germline ends came to 10 bases. The CDR3 is 14 amino acids. The CDR3 nucleotides are TGTGCCAGCAGTTGGGCACACGAGAACACTGAAGCTTTCTTT. This sequence encodes CASSWAHENTEAFF.

The chain recombines TRBV30 with TRBJ2-3; weak D call: TRBD2 (5 bases). In germline, CDR1 is GTSNPN, CDR2 SVGIG (reference sequence). The CDR3 totals 12 residues. V lost 2 bases and J lost 6, with 9 bases in between. CDR3 in DNA: TGTGCCTGGAGTTTTCGGGGTGATACGCAGTATTTT. This gives the protein CAWSFRGDTQYF.

This clone has a count of ten or more. The V gene is TRBV23-1, the J gene TRBJ2-1, with D unresolved. TRBV23-1 is reported as an ORF; its role is uncertain. Between the trimmed V and J ends, which lost 0 bases and 7 bases, there was a span of 4 bases. This CDR3 contains 12 residues. As DNA, the CDR3 is TGCGCCAGCAGTCAATCGACTAATGAGCAGTTCTTC. It codes for CASSQSTNEQFF.

The rearrangement uses TRBV18 and TRBJ1-5; D may be TRBD1 (5 bases). The CDR3 is made up of 17 amino acids. The V end lost 4 bases, the J end lost 2 bases, and 18 bases lay between the germline ends. Per germline, CDR1 KGHSH and CDR2 LQKENI. The CDR3 DNA reads as TGTGCCAGCTCACAGGGGCCCCTCTACGTTGGCAATCAGCCCCAGCATTTT. Encoded protein: CASSQGPLYVGNQPQHF.

This clone has a handful of counts. The V and J genes are TRBV18 and TRBJ2-5; TRBD1 matches 10 bases. The CDR3 has 16 amino acids. Trimming cost V 3 bases and J 4 bases; bases outside gene matches: 8. Germline assignment: CDR1 KGHSH and CDR2 LQKENI. The CDR3 DNA reads TGTGCCAGCTCACCGAACTCCGGGACAGGGGCAGAGACCCAGTACTTC. It encodes CASSPNSGTGAETQYF.

This chain joins TRBV5-1 and TRBJ2-2, with D unresolved. Trimming removed 5 bases at V and 9 bases at J, with 11 bases between. CDR3 size: 12 residues. The germline CDR1 and CDR2 sequences are SGHRS and YFSETQ. CDR3 coding DNA: TGCGCCAGCAGTATCGAGGTACGGGAGCTGTTTTTT. Its translation: CASSIEVRELFF.

The chain combines TRBV10-3 with TRBJ2-7; a weak D match, TRBD1 (6 bases). The CDR3 loop spans 13 amino acids. The germline V gene has CDR1 ENHRY and CDR2 SYGVKD. V was pared by 2 bases and J by 2 bases, with 7 bases between. CDR3 coding DNA: TGTGCCATCAGTGAGAGACAGGCCTACGAGCAGTACTTC. Protein sequence: CAISERQAYEQYF.

This chain connects TRBV18 to TRBJ1-2; D not resolved. Trimming took off 2 bases at V and 4 bases at J, with 5 bases between the two ends. Germline-derived CDR1 and CDR2 are KGHSH and LQKENI. CDR3 size: 12 residues. Here the CDR3 DNA reads TGTGCCAGCTCACCAGGGAGCTATGGCTACACCTTC. It yields the protein CASSPGSYGYTF. Full variable domain (outside the CDR3, taken from reference TRBV18 and TRBJ1-2): NAGVMQNPRHLVRRRGQEARLRCSPMKGHSHVYWYRQLPEEGLKFMVYLQKENIIDESGMPKERFSAEFPKEGPSILRIQQVVRGDSAAYFCASSPGSYGYTFGSGTRLTVV.

The V and J genes are TRBV6-6 and TRBJ1-2, with 8 bases lining up with TRBD1. This CDR3 region has 15 residues. After removal of 6 bases from V and 2 bases from J, the junction contained 8 bases not matched to a gene. CDR1 and CDR2 from the germline V gene are MNHNY and SVGAGI (reference sequence). The CDR3 loop reads CASRPGQGPNYGYTF. In DNA form, the CDR3 reads TGTGCCAGCAGGCCCGGACAGGGACCGAACTATGGCTACACCTTC.

This clone was counted a few times. The rearrangement joins TRBV28 to TRBJ2-5, with TRBD1 identical over 7 bases. V shed 6 bases and J 9 bases; nucleotides not matched to a gene: 16. CDR1 and CDR2 (germline): MDHEN, SYDVKM. The CDR3 has 15 residues. The CDR3 sequence is CASRSGTVNPRAQYF. For the CDR3, the DNA is TGTGCCAGCAGATCTGGGACAGTCAATCCCCGGGCCCAGTACTTC.

The chain uses TRBV5-6 and TRBJ1-5, with D perhaps matching TRBD1 (6 bases). The V gene lost 0 bases and the J gene lost 4 bases, with 11 bases spanning the gap. Germline-derived CDR1 and CDR2 are SGHDT and YYEEEE. CDR3 length equals 15 residues. CDR3 sequence: CASSLGGTLNQPQHF. DNA of the CDR3: TGTGCCAGCAGCTTGGGGGGGACACTTAATCAGCCCCAGCATTTT.

The chain employs TRBV6-5 and TRBJ1-3; a weak D match, TRBD1 (6 bases). The CDR3 runs to 16 residues. Trimming stripped 0 bases from V and 0 bases from J, with 9 bases between. The germline V gene encodes CDR1 MNHEY and CDR2 SVGAGI. In DNA form, the CDR3 reads TGTGCCAGCAGTTACTCTACAGGGTACTCTGGAAACACCATATATTTT. Its translation: CASSYSTGYSGNTIYF.

The chain's CDR3 is CASRRRSMNTEAFF. CDR3 bases: TGTGCCAGTAGGAGGAGGTCTATGAACACTGAAGCTTTCTTT. This chain connects TRBV19 to TRBJ1-1; no clear D. Germline CDR1 is LNHDA and CDR2 is SQIVND (reference sequence). This CDR3 spans 14 amino acids. Between the trimmed V and J ends, which lost 6 bases and 0 bases, there was a span of 11 bases. Drawing the rest from reference TRBV19 and TRBJ1-1, the complete variable domain is DGGITQSPKYLFRKEGQNVTLSCEQNLNHDAMYWYRQDPGQGLRLIYYSQIVNDFQKGDIAEGYSVSREKKESFPLTVTSAQKNPTAFYLCASRRRSMNTEAFFGQGTRLTVV.